A selection of T cell receptor beta chains follows, all from one sample in a study of Graves' ophthalmopathy and Graves' hyperthyroidism. TCRdb re-called the multiplex PCR reads through MiXCR, storing one row per CDR3 protein. The sample has approximately 160,000 distinct CDR3 sequences, 35% to 50% seen once. The material sequenced was peripheral blood. These receptors all stem from a man aged 30-40 years with Graves' ophthalmopathy. The CDR3 runs from the conserved cysteine through the conserved F or W. Fields, in order: CDR3 length, D gene, J gene, V gene, CDR3 protein. The D gene is left open where the match is weak.

>12|NA|TRBJ1-5|TRBV6-2/TRBV6-3
CASSYRNQPQHF
>14|NA|TRBJ2-4|TRBV6-5
CASMVGWAKNIQYF
>18|TRBD2|TRBJ2-7|TRBV2
CASSEAMGWQREGNEQYF
>16|TRBD1|TRBJ1-1|TRBV20-1
CSARPPTGVGNTEAFF
>15|NA|TRBJ1-2|TRBV30
CAWTGGSIHNYGYTF
>13|NA|TRBJ1-5|TRBV7-6
CASSSTRYQPQHF
>14|NA|TRBJ1-2|TRBV10-3
CAISESTRSHGYTF
>16|TRBD2|TRBJ2-7|TRBV11-3
CASSSGLAGFGYEQYF
>14|NA|TRBJ2-7|TRBV6-1
CASSWGDKVYEQYF
>14|NA|TRBJ1-2|TRBV6-4
CASSLFHGNYGYTF
>14|TRBD1|TRBJ1-6|TRBV12-3/TRBV12-4
CASSFGQGRSPLHF